This TCR beta chain was recovered during a study of technical replicates of blood from a handful of donors. The CDR3 covers 16 residues. V trimming: 5 bases; J trimming: 6 bases; junction bases outside the gene matches: 11. Germline V CDR1 and CDR2: SGHTA, FQGNSA. Here immunoSEQ multiplex PCR was the method, and the copy in TCRdb shows in-frame clones only, minus some. The repertoire holds 70,000 to 95,000 clones, with roughly 94% as singletons. Sample: T cells isolated from PBMCs. V gene TRBV7-2 combines with J gene TRBJ2-7, with 12 bases fitting TRBD2. This TCR was sampled from a human donor in good health. DNA of the CDR3: TGTGCCAGCAGCCCCCTAGTGGGACTAGCGGGTATCGAGCAGTACTTC. This sequence encodes CASSPLVGLAGIEQYF.